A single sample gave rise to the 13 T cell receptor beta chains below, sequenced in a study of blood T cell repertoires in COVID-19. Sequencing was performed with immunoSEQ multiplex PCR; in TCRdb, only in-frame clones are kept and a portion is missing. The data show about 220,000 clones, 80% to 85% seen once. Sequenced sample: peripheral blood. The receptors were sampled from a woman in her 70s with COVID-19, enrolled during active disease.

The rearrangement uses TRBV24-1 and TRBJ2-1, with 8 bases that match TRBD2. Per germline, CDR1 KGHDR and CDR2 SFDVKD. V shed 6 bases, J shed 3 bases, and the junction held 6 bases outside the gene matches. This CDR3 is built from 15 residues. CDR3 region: CATSSSGSNYNEQFF. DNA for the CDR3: TGTGCCACCAGTTCGAGCGGGAGTAACTACAATGAGCAGTTCTTC.

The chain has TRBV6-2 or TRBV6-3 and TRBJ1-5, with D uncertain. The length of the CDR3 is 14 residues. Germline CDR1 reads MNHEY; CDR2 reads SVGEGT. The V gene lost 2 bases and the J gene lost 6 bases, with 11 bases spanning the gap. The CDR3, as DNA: TGTGCCAGCAGTTACACGAACGTAGCTCAGCCCCAGCATTTT. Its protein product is CASSYTNVAQPQHF.

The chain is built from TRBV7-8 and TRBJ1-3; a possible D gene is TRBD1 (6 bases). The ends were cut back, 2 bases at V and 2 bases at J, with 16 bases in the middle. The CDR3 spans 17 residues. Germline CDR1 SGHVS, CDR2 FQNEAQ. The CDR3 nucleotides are TGTGCCAGCAGCTTATATGGGGGCAGGGCGGCTGGAAACACCATATATTTT. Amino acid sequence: CASSLYGGRAAGNTIYF.

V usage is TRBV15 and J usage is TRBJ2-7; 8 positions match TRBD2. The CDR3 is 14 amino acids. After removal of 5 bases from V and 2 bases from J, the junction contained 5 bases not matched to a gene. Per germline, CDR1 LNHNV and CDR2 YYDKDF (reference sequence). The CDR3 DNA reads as TGTGCCACCAGCGGAGGGACTAGAGCCTACGAGCAGTACTTC. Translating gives CATSGGTRAYEQYF.

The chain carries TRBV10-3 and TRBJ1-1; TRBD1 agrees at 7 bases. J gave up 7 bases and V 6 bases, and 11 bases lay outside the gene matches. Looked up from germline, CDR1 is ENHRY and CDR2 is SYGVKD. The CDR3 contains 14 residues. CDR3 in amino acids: CAIRTTTGSGEAFF. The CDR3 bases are TGTGCCATCAGGACAACGACAGGGTCTGGTGAAGCTTTCTTT.

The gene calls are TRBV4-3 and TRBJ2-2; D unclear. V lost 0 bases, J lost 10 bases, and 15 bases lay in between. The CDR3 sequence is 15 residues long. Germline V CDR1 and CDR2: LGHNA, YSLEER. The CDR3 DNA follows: TGCGCCAGCAGCCAAGATAGGAGCAGACCACAGGAGCTGTTTTTT. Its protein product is CASSQDRSRPQELFF.

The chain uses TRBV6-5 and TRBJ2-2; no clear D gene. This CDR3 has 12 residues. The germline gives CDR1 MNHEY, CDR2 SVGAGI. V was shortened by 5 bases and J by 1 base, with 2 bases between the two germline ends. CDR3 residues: CASSLNTGELFF. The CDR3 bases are TGTGCCAGCAGTCTGAACACCGGGGAGCTGTTTTTT.

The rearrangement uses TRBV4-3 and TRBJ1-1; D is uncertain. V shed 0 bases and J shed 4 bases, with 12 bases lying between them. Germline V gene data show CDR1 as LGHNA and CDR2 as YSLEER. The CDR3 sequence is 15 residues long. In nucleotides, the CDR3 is TGCGCCAGCAGCCAAGAAAGCCAGGCGCTCACTGAAGCTTTCTTT. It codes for CASSQESQALTEAFF.

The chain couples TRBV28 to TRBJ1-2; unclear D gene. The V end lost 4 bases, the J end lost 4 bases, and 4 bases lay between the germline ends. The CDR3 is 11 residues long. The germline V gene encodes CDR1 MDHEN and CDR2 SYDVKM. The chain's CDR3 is CASSWSYGYTF. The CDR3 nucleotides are TGTGCCAGCAGTTGGAGCTATGGCTACACCTTC.

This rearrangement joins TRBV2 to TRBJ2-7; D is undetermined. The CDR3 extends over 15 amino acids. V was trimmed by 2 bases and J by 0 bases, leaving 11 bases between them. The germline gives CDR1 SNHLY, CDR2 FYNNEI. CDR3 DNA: TGTGCCAGCAGTGAATGGTCAGGAAGCTCCTACGAGCAGTACTTC. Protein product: CASSEWSGSSYEQYF.

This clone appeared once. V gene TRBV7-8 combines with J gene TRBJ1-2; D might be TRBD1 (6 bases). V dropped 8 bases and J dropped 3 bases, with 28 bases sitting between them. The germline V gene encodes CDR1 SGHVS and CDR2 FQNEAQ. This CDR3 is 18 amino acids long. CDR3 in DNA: TGTGCCAGCGCCCATAGGGTTGTGGCCAGGGGTAGGGACTATGGCTACACCTTC. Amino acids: CASAHRVVARGRDYGYTF.

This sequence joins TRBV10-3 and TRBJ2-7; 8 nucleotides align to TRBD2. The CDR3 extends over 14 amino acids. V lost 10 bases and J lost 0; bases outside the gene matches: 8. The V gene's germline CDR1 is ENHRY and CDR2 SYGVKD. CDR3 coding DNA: TGTGCCACTGGCAGGAGCGGGAGCTCCTACGAGCAGTACTTC. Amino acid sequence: CATGRSGSSYEQYF.

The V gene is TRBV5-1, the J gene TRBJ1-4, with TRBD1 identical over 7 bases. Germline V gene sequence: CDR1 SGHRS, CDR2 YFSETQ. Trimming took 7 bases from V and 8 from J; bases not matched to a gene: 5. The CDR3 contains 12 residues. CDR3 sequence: CASGTGDEKLFF. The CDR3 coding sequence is TGCGCCAGCGGAACAGGGGACGAAAAACTGTTTTTT.